The 12 T cell receptor beta chains presented below share a single source sample, sequenced in a study of blood T cell repertoires in COVID-19. Profiling relied on immunoSEQ multiplex PCR, and the TCRdb table lists in-frame clones only, not all of them. The sample includes 300,000 to 500,000 clones, approximately 88% of them seen just once. Sequenced: PBMCs or T cells enriched from blood (not recorded which). The receptors originated from a woman in her 30s with acute COVID-19.

This clone has a handful of counts. The chain combines TRBV24-1 with TRBJ1-2; 7 bases align to TRBD1. In germline, CDR1 is KGHDR, CDR2 SFDVKD. The CDR3 runs to 14 residues. The J segment lost 5 bases and the V segment lost 4 bases, leaving 6 bases of the junction unmatched. The CDR3 loop reads CATSDSRTGYGYTF. The CDR3 nucleotides are TGTGCCACCAGTGACTCCCGGACAGGATATGGCTACACCTTC.

The chain couples TRBV5-6 to TRBJ1-1; 8 nucleotides line up with TRBD1. V was clipped by 5 bases and J by 4 bases; unmatched bases: 7. CDR3 length: 14 residues. Germline V gene lookup returns CDR1 SGHDT and CDR2 YYEEEE. The CDR3, as DNA: TGTGCCAGCAGTCCGACAGGGGTAGGCACTGAAGCTTTCTTT. As protein: CASSPTGVGTEAFF.

The CDR3 protein is CASSKEGGASYEQYF. DNA of the CDR3: TGTGCCAGCAGCAAAGAGGGGGGGGCCTCCTACGAGCAGTACTTC. J is TRBJ2-7 and V is TRBV21-1; TRBD2 reflects the table's D call only, with no check against the DNA. TRBV21-1 is a pseudogene. The length of the CDR3 is 15 residues.

V and J are TRBV6-6 and TRBJ2-7; 8 nucleotides agree with TRBD2. V trimming: 2 bases; J trimming: 2 bases; junction bases outside the gene matches: 5. This CDR3 has 15 residues. Germline V CDR1 and CDR2: MNHNY, SVGAGI (reference sequence). CDR3 sequence: CASSYPLAATYEQYF. In DNA, the CDR3 is TGTGCCAGCAGTTACCCACTAGCGGCGACCTACGAGCAGTACTTC.

The chain has TRBV5-1 and TRBJ2-1, with 13 bases aligning to TRBD2. J lost 0 bases, V lost 5 bases, and 2 bases had no gene match. Per germline, CDR1 SGHRS and CDR2 YFSETQ. The CDR3 contains 16 residues. CDR3 in DNA: TGCGCCAGCAGACTAGCGGGAGGGAGCTCCTACAATGAGCAGTTCTTC. This translates into CASRLAGGSSYNEQFF.

The chain couples TRBV4-3 to TRBJ1-1; TRBD1 is a possible D gene (6 bases). The CDR3 spans 20 residues. Germline CDR1 and CDR2: LGHNA and YSLEER. V shed 0 bases and J shed 0 bases, with 23 bases lying between them. CDR3 nucleotide sequence: TGCGCCAGCAGCCAAGAAGCCCCCCTTGGGGCAGGGGAGATGAACACTGAAGCTTTCTTT. It codes for CASSQEAPLGAGEMNTEAFF.

The chain uses TRBV4-1 and TRBJ2-1; 9 bases are shared with TRBD2. V shed 1 base, J shed 6 bases, and the junction held 7 bases outside the gene matches. Germline CDR1 reads MGHRA; CDR2 reads YSYEKL. The CDR3 runs 16 residues. CDR3 loop: CASSQVGGGASNEQFF. The CDR3 DNA follows: TGCGCCAGCAGCCAAGTCGGCGGGGGGGCGTCCAATGAGCAGTTCTTC.

V and J are TRBV7-2 and TRBJ1-3; no clear D. V lost 0 bases and J 0 bases, leaving 18 bases between the germline ends. The CDR3 runs 19 residues. Per germline, CDR1 SGHTA and CDR2 FQGNSA. The CDR3 DNA sequence: TGTGCCAGCAGCTTAGCGGCCCATCTTACGAGGGACTCTGGAAACACCATATATTTT. It specifies CASSLAAHLTRDSGNTIYF.

As to this clone: An end of the junction differs from the germline gene, which may be a read error. The DNA for the CDR3 is TGTGCCAGCAGTGAGCCCGCCTCCTCCTGGGCCTTC. It codes for CASSEPASSWAF. The rearrangement joins TRBV6-1 to TRBJ2-7, with D uncertain. Germline lookup yields CDR1 MNHNS and CDR2 SASEGT. CDR3 length: 12 residues.

This chain joins TRBV7-8 and TRBJ2-2; TRBD2 matches at 8 bases. Trimming removed 3 bases from V and 0 bases from J; junction bases left unmatched: 6. CDR3 length: 17 residues. Germline CDR1 and CDR2: SGHVS and FQNEAQ. Written as DNA, the CDR3 is TGTGCCAGCAGCTTTCCATGGACTAGCCCGAACACCGGGGAGCTGTTTTTT. It codes for CASSFPWTSPNTGELFF.

The V and J genes are TRBV6-5 and TRBJ1-1; D may be TRBD1 (6 bases). The CDR3 totals 13 residues. V was cut by 6 bases and J by 1 base, with 9 bases left in between. Germline CDR1 MNHEY, CDR2 SVGAGI. In DNA form, the CDR3 reads TGTGCCAGCAGCCCGGGACAGAACACTGAAGCTTTCTTT. Translation gives CASSPGQNTEAFF.

V is TRBV29-1 and J is TRBJ2-4; 8 nucleotides align to TRBD2. CDR1 and CDR2 from the germline V gene are SQVTM and ANQGSEA. The CDR3 totals 15 residues. Trimming removed 4 bases from V and 0 bases from J; junction bases left unmatched: 5. The CDR3 DNA is TGCAGCGTTGGTTCGGGGGGGCTAGCCAAAAACATTCAGTACTTC. It is translated as CSVGSGGLAKNIQYF.